This entry features one T cell receptor (beta chain) sequence. Its antigen target is currently unknown. No much larger clone exists at a distance of one base, and base qualities are not known. Reading the label with the study, this specimen's time point is: baseline before first vaccination. Vaccinee samples came from UK trials COV001 and COV002, including a single-blind randomized controlled phase 2/3 trial of AZD1222 (ChAdOx1 nCoV-19) in healthy adults. Trial participant PBMC samples were collected at day 0 and day 28 after the second dose for TCRbeta chain sequencing. The data are from a study of T cell responses to AZD1222 COVID-19 vaccine (dated by TCRdb to the early 2020s). Concerning the study at large: AZD1222 recipients whose second dose came at about 4 weeks and those whose second dose came at about 12 weeks were combined into one group, since spike-specific TCR depth and breadth did not differ between the two schedules. TCR sequencing covered over 230 trial participants: 207 given two doses of AZD1222 and about 26 given two doses of MenACWY control vaccine. Trial participants were enrolled by age into subgroups of 18-55, 56-69 and 70-plus years, and around 140, 26 and 57 TCR-sequenced participants, respectively, were included in these subgroups. The paper's findings and limits, for the study overall: A significant rise in spike-specific TCR breadth and depth was observed after two AZD1222 doses relative to day 0 and relative to MenACWY recipients. Conclusions about previously exposed vaccinees are limited because only a handful of AZD1222 recipients were SARS-CoV-2 seropositive at baseline. Reportedly, close to half of the unique spike-specific TCRs recognized epitopes lying outside the regions that are mutated in the B.1.351 and B.1.1.7 variants. In the small 56-69-year group, the increase in depth fell short of significance, most likely because of low power. Participants were mostly white British, with more females than males. The authors suggested clonal diversity may have been underestimated. The whole spike protein was spanned by vaccine-associated CD4 TCRs, and dominant responses were seen in regions 160-218 and 743-854. Because no samples from the day 14 peak response were available, repertoires could be characterized only after the peak T cell response.

The CDR3 regions of human TCRbeta chains were subjected to immunosequencing. As for the original processing: Repertoire TCRs were matched against a reference library of SARS-CoV-2-specific TCRs generated with the MIRA antigen-specificity platform. Breadth was defined as the fraction of unique TCRs that were SARS-CoV-2-associated, and depth was defined as the fraction of total T cells that were SARS-CoV-2-associated. Using the MIRA data, every spike-specific TCR was mapped to the spike region that the TCR reacted to and assigned to either a CD4 or a CD8 class. Log10-transformed breadth and depth values were compared by one-way ANOVA with Sidak's multiple comparisons tests. TCRdb obtained this table from immuneACCESS and retained in-frame rearrangements with V and J assigned. These tables miss some clones; where compared with another copy, unresolved V genes account for less than half of the shortfall, and the remainder is unexplained. The V and J calls and clone size were taken over from that table, and D and trimming were inferred from the DNA. This sample comprises under 110,000 clones, 90% of them detected only once. The top ten clonotypes cover 1% to 1.5% of the sample.

V drops 4 bases and J drops 0 bases, leaving 13 bases in between. The CDR3 holds 16 amino acids from the cysteine to the phenylalanine. Just CDR3 DNA is preserved here, 48 bases in frame from base 1. In the germline V gene, CDR1 corresponds to SGHRS and CDR2 to YFSETQ. The chain is made from TRBV5-1 and TRBJ2-2; perhaps TRBD2 is the D gene, with 5 bases matching. The sequences come from peripheral blood, collected on day 0 of AZD1222 vaccination. This receptor was identified in an adult in good health. The DNA sequence is as follows: TGCGCCAGCAGCATCCACGGGGAGACGAACACCGGGGAGCTGTTTTTT. Translation gives CASSIHGETNTGELFF.